This TCR beta chain appears in the sequencing data of a study of blood T cells in healthy people across ages. Next came a second PCR, run for about 6 to 11 cycles, which used a sample-barcoded 5' primer along with a J-beta primer mix. The template-switch adaptor, which had 12 random nucleotides, put a tag on each cDNA molecule. Using its own MiXCR run on the 5' RACE reads, TCRdb lists one record per CDR3 protein. The sample contains 1,100,000 or so distinct CDR3 sequences, 35% to 50% of which appear only once. The authors drew about 10 milliliters of peripheral blood from each donor. Source material: blood. The sequence was obtained from a woman aged 60-75 years in good health.

CDR3: CASSPRVGGKANYGYTF. The CDR3 region has the DNA TGTGCCAGCAGCCCCCGGGTAGGGGGAAAAGCTAACTATGGCTACACCTTC. The chain recombines TRBV3-1 with TRBJ1-2, with TRBD1 as a possible D gene (6 bases). The CDR3 is 17 amino acids. With 4 bases removed from V and 0 bases from J, the gap between germline ends came to 18 bases. The V gene's germline CDR1 is LGHDT and CDR2 YNNKEL (reference sequence).